This is a list of T cell receptor beta chains from one sample in a study of blood T cell repertoires in COVID-19. Assay used: immunoSEQ multiplex PCR; TCRdb lists only in-frame clones, some missing. The sample lists more than 65,000 clones, 65% to 90% occurring once. Specimen: peripheral blood. The receptors come from a woman aged 45-65 years with acute or convalescent COVID-19. Each CDR3 is given with its conserved first and last residue. A D gene is named only where the DNA matches it firmly. A row's size may be missing; if present it is once, few, many or a size class.

J gene | D gene | V gene | clone size | CDR3 protein | CDR3 DNA
TRBJ1-6 | TRBD1 | TRBV28 | NA | CASRSRGPRGGGSPLHF | TGTGCCAGCAGATCCAGGGGGCCGAGGGGAGGAGGTTCACCCCTCCACTTT
TRBJ2-1 | TRBD2 | TRBV7-3 | once | CASSPGTSGRAGEQFF | TGTGCCAGCAGCCCAGGGACTAGCGGGAGGGCGGGTGAGCAGTTCTTC
TRBJ2-7 | TRBD1 | TRBV6-5 | NA | CASSQQGGYYEQYF | TGTGCCAGCAGCCAACAGGGGGGATACTACGAGCAGTACTTC
TRBJ1-1 | NA | TRBV9 | NA | CASSAYLNTEAFF | TGTGCCAGCAGCGCCTACTTGAACACTGAAGCTTTCTTT
TRBJ1-2 | TRBD1 | TRBV27 | NA | CASSLTGGILSYTF | TGTGCCAGCAGTTTAACAGGGGGAATTTTGAGCTACACCTTC
TRBJ2-2 | NA | TRBV11-3 | NA | CASSPAAGGTGELFF | TGTGCCAGCAGCCCAGCAGCGGGCGGCACCGGGGAGCTGTTTTTT
TRBJ1-6 | TRBD1 | TRBV2 | NA | CASSRQGSSYNSPLHF | TGTGCCAGCAGCCGACAGGGTAGCTCCTATAATTCACCCCTCCACTTT
TRBJ2-1 | NA | TRBV11-1 | NA | CASSFLANEQFF | TGTGCCAGCAGCTTTCTAGCGAATGAGCAGTTCTTC
TRBJ1-6 | NA | TRBV28 | once | CASSPDGRGLKRGPLHF | TGTGCCAGCAGTCCCGATGGGCGGGGCCTCAAGAGAGGACCCCTCCACTTT
TRBJ2-1 | TRBD1 | TRBV10-1 | NA | CASSGAYGPGQGRTNSYNEQFF | TGCGCCAGCAGTGGGGCTTATGGGCCGGGACAGGGGCGAACCAATTCCTACAATGAGCAGTTCTTC
TRBJ2-7 | TRBD2 | TRBV5-8 | NA | CASSGALLAGSYEQYF | TGTGCCAGCAGCGGGGCCCTACTAGCGGGGAGCTACGAGCAGTACTTC
TRBJ2-3 | TRBD2 | TRBV15 | NA | CATSREPHLAGGPGTDTQYF | TGTGCCACCAGCAGAGAACCCCACCTAGCGGGGGGGCCGGGCACAGATACGCAGTATTTT
TRBJ2-5 | TRBD1 | TRBV5-6 | few | CASSPWDRRETQYF | TGTGCCAGCAGCCCCTGGGACAGGAGGGAGACCCAGTACTTC
TRBJ1-5 | NA | TRBV28 | NA | CASREEQGLASNQPQHF | TGTGCCAGCCGGGAGGAGCAGGGACTAGCGAGCAATCAGCCCCAGCATTTT
TRBJ2-7 | TRBD2 | TRBV11-2 | NA | CASRGLAGGREQYF | TGTGCCAGCAGGGGACTAGCGGGAGGGCGCGAGCAGTACTTC
TRBJ2-7 | TRBD1 | TRBV9 | once | CASSVGRTGAEQYF | TGTGCCAGCAGCGTAGGAAGGACAGGGGCCGAGCAGTACTTC
TRBJ1-5 | TRBD1 | TRBV7-2 | NA | CASSSTGGGYQPQHF | TGTGCCAGCAGCAGTACAGGGGGCGGGTATCAGCCCCAGCATTTT
TRBJ1-4 | TRBD1 | TRBV28 | NA | CASSPPGQGSEKLFF | TGTGCCAGCAGCCCTCCGGGACAGGGGAGTGAAAAACTGTTTTTT
TRBJ2-1 | TRBD2 | TRBV19 | NA | CASSIHRTSGRGQFF | TGTGCCAGTAGTATCCATAGGACTAGCGGGAGGGGGCAGTTCTTC
TRBJ1-5 | NA | TRBV4-1 | NA | CASSPTTGYNQPQHF | TGCGCCAGCAGCCCTACGACGGGATACAATCAGCCCCAGCATTTT
TRBJ2-2 | NA | TRBV5-1 | NA | CASSFGSGSGELFF | TGCGCCAGCAGCTTCGGGAGTGGGAGCGGGGAGCTGTTTTTT
TRBJ2-7 | NA | TRBV6-2/TRBV6-3 | NA | CASSIGNQRDEQYF | TGTGCCAGCAGTATCGGAAACCAGAGGGACGAGCAGTACTTC
TRBJ1-2 | TRBD1 | TRBV9 | NA | CASGGTGVGYTF | TGTGCCTCAGGAGGGACAGGGGTAGGCTACACCTTC
TRBJ2-3 | NA | TRBV7-8 | NA | CASSWGGVNTQYF | TGTGCCAGCAGCTGGGGGGGCGTGAATACGCAGTATTTT
TRBJ1-2 | TRBD1 | TRBV30 | once | CAWTRTGGLWTMGYTF | TGTGCCTGGACCAGGACAGGGGGACTATGGACTATGGGCTACACCTTC
TRBJ1-5 | NA | TRBV7-2 | NA | CASSLQGSGFGNQPQHF | TGTGCCAGCAGCTTACAGGGGTCGGGTTTCGGCAATCAGCCCCAGCATTTT
TRBJ2-7 | TRBD1 | TRBV24-1 | NA | CATSDPGQGGEQYF | TGTGCCACCAGTGATCCGGGACAGGGGGGCGAGCAGTACTTC
TRBJ1-2 | NA | TRBV30 | NA | CAWTKTETVGYTF | TGTGCCTGGACGAAGACCGAGACAGTGGGCTACACCTTC